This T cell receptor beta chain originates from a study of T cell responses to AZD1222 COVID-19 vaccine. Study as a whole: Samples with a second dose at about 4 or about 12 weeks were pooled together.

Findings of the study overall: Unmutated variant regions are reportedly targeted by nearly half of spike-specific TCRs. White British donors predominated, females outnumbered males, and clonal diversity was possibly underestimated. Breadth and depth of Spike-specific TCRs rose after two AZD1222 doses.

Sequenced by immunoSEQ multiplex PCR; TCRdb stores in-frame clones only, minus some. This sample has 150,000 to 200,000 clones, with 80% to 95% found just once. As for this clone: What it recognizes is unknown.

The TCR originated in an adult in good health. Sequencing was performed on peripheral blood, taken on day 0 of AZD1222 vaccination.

Here the CDR3 DNA reads TGCGCCACCCGAGGGGGGCCCGAGGAGACCCAGTACTTC. Its protein product is CATRGGPEETQYF. The chain employs TRBV5-1 and TRBJ2-5; D may correspond to TRBD1 or TRBD2 (6 bases each). This CDR3 spans 13 amino acids. Trimming left V 9 bases short and J 5 bases short, with 17 bases between. Per germline, CDR1 SGHRS and CDR2 YFSETQ.